Reported below is one TCR beta chain. This specimen belongs to a study of shared clonotypes between healthy human individuals. Libraries were prepared by immunoSEQ multiplex PCR; TCRdb keeps only in-frame clonotypes and omits some of them. The top ten clones hold under 0.6% of a sample with over a million clones, about 84% of them seen once. Looked up from germline, CDR1 is SQVTM and CDR2 is ANQGSEA. This CDR3 has 12 amino acids. V gene TRBV29-1 combines with J gene TRBJ2-5, with 9 bases matching TRBD1. TRBJ2-7 explains the end of the DNA better; the J call may be wrong. Sequenced: memory CD4+ T cells from PBMCs. Indicated subset: CD45RA-negative fraction. This TCR was recovered from a man younger than 30 in good health. Some clones in this sample may be carry-over from other donors' samples. Here the CDR3 DNA reads TGCAGCGGGGCGGACAGGGGCTACGAGCAGTACTTC. Residues: CSGADRGYEQYF.